A single sample is the source of the 5 T cell receptor beta chains below, sequenced in a study of shared clonotypes between healthy human individuals. The assay was immunoSEQ multiplex PCR, and TCRdb's table has in-frame clones only and misses some. The repertoire holds fewer than 800,000 clones, under 95% seen once, with 24% in the top ten. CD45RO negativity and positive selection for CCR7 defined naive CD8 cells, a population that excluded terminally differentiated effector memory CD45RA+ cells. Sequenced input: naive CD8+ T cells sorted from blood. These receptors originate from a man younger than 40 in good health.

This clone was counted only a few times. This chain uses TRBV9 with TRBJ2-7; TRBD1 is a possible D gene (6 bases). The CDR3 spans 13 residues. Between the trimmed V and J ends, which lost 4 bases and 7 bases, there was a span of 15 bases. The germline V gene has CDR1 SGDLS and CDR2 YYNGEE. The CDR3 reads CASSSQQGKEQYF. The CDR3, as DNA: TGTGCCAGCAGCTCCCAACAGGGAAAGGAGCAGTACTTC.

This clone was counted once. The chain joins TRBV2 to TRBJ2-1; 7 nucleotides match TRBD2. Germline CDR1 is SNHLY and CDR2 is FYNNEI. V was pared by 10 bases and J by 8 bases, with 17 bases of the junction left unmatched. The CDR3 has 15 residues. In DNA, the CDR3 is TGTGCCACTCAAGCAGTCGGGGAAACTAGCGATGAGCAGTTCTTC. It translates to CATQAVGETSDEQFF.

This rearrangement joins TRBV14 to TRBJ1-1; tentatively, D is TRBD1 (6 bases). This CDR3 has 13 residues. The V gene lost 3 bases and the J gene lost 9 bases, with 14 bases spanning the gap. Germline loops: CDR1 SGHDN, CDR2 FVKESK. In nucleotides, the CDR3 is TGTGCCAGCAGCCAGCTTAACAGGGAGCAAGCTTTCTTT. Its protein product is CASSQLNREQAFF.

This clone was detected once. The V gene is TRBV7-9, the J gene TRBJ2-7; D possibly corresponds to TRBD2 (10 bases). The V gene lost 2 bases and the J gene lost 2 bases, with 25 bases spanning the gap. Per the germline V gene, CDR1 is SEHNR and CDR2 is FQNEAQ (reference sequence). The CDR3 covers 19 residues. The chain's CDR3 is CASSLYGTGSSGSPYEQYF. CDR3 nucleotide sequence: TGTGCCAGCAGCTTATACGGGACAGGGTCTAGCGGGAGCCCCTACGAGCAGTACTTC.

The chain has TRBV2 and TRBJ2-1, with 7 bases aligning to TRBD1. CDR1 is SNHLY and CDR2 is FYNNEI in the germline V gene. V lost 10 bases to trimming and J lost 3 bases; unmatched junction nucleotides: 6. CDR3 length: 13 amino acids. The CDR3 sequence: CATRDSLYNEQFF. CDR3 DNA sequence: TGTGCCACCCGGGACAGCCTCTACAATGAGCAGTTCTTC.